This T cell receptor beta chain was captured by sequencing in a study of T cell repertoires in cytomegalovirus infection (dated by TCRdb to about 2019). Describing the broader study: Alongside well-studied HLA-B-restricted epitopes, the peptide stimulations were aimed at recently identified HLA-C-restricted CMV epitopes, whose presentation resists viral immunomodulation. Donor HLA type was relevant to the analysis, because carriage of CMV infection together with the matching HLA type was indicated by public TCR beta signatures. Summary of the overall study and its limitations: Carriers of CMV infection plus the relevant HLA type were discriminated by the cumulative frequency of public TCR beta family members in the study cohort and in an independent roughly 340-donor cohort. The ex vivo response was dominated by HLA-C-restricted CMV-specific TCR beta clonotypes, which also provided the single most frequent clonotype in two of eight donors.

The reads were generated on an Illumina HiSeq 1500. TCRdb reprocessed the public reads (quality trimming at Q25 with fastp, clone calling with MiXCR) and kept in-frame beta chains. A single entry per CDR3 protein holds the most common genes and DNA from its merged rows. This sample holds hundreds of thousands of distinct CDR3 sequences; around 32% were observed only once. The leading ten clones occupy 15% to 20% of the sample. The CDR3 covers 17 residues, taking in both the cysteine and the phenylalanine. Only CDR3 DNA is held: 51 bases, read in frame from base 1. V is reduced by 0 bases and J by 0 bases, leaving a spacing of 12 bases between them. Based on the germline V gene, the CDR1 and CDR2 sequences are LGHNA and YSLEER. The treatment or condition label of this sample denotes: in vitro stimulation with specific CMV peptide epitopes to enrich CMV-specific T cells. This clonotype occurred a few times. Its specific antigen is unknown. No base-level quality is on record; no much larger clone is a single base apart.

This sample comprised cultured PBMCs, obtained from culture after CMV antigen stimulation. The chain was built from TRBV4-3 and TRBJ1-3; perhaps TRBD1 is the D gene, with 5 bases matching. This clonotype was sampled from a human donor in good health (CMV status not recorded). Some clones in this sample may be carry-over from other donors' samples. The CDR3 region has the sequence CASSQEVPTVSGNTIYF. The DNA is TGCGCCAGCAGCCAAGAGGTCCCGACAGTCTCTGGAAACACCATATATTTT.